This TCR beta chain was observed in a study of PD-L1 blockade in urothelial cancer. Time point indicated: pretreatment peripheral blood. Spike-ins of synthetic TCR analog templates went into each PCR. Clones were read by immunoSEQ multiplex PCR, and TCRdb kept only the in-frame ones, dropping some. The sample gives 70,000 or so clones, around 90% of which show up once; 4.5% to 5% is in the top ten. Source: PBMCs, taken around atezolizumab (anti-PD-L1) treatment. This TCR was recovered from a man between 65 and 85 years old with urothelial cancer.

CDR3 amino acids: CASSIIWGGRGVTEAFF. The CDR3 DNA reads as TGTGCCAGTAGTATAATTTGGGGGGGCCGCGGTGTCACTGAAGCTTTCTTT. The chain joins TRBV19 to TRBJ1-1; possibly TRBD1 for D (6 bases). V was shortened by 2 bases and J by 4 bases, with 20 bases between the two germline ends. Germline V lookup: CDR1 LNHDA, CDR2 SQIVND (reference sequence). The CDR3 consists of 17 residues.